The entry below gives a single T cell receptor beta chain sequence along with its context. Its matching antigen is unknown. The PCR employed 60 Vbeta primers together with 13 Jbeta primers. This table comes from immunoSEQ multiplex PCR, and its TCRdb copy is limited to in-frame clones, with some not included. The sample holds 65,000 to 80,000 clones, nearly 80% seen once. These data come from a study of cytomegalovirus exposure and HLA in healthy donors. Overall study findings and caveats: It has been reported that TCR beta sequences accurately predicted the HLA-A and HLA-B alleles of most subjects. Confirmation was obtained in vitro that three CMV-associated chains are specific for CMV antigens.

Germline V gene data show CDR1 as SGHNT and CDR2 as YENEEA. V was trimmed by 5 bases and J by 0 bases, leaving 16 bases between them. This CDR3 spans 16 amino acids. The sequence was obtained from a middle-aged woman in good health and CMV-seropositive. The rearrangement links TRBV11-3 to TRBJ1-2; D is perhaps TRBD1 (5 bases). Sequencing was performed on PBMCs. CDR3 DNA sequence: TGTGCCAGCAGCGTTAAGGGGCCAACAGCTAACTATGGCTACACCTTC. Encoded protein: CASSVKGPTANYGYTF.